The 20 T cell receptor beta chains below were found in one sample sequenced in a study of vaccination and CD4 T cells after COVID-19. Treatment of the sample: roughly 10-day PBMC culture with coronavirus spike peptide pools or control peptides (ViraFEST assay). One should note that the unexposed donor's CD4+ T cells were collected before the COVID-19 pandemic (2011-2018). These receptors have no identified antigens. The assay that was used to sequence DNA from cultured CD4+ T cells was the Oncomine TCR Beta short-read assay. Cultured CD4+ T cells yielded the extracted genomic DNA. TCRdb itself ran the PCR reads through MiXCR, one entry per CDR3 protein. This sample yields under 7,000 distinct CDR3 sequences, of which around a third are seen a single time; 9.5% to 13% belongs to the top ten. The source material was CD4+ T cells from blood, cultured in vitro. These receptors originate from a human donor in good health.

This clonotype was seen a handful of times. The chain carries TRBV6-1 and TRBJ1-1, with D perhaps matching TRBD1 (6 bases). Germline lookup yields CDR1 MNHNS and CDR2 SASEGT. The V gene lost 4 bases and the J gene lost 3 bases, with 12 bases spanning the gap. The CDR3 is 14 residues long. The DNA of the CDR3 is TGTGCCAGCAGTGGAGGGTCAGGGGACACTGAAGCTTTCTTT. It specifies CASSGGSGDTEAFF.

This clonotype is categorized as medium-sized (0.01 to 0.1%). The CDR3 spells CSARGLSSGRAWETQYF. DNA of the CDR3: TGCAGTGCTAGGGGGTTATCTAGCGGGAGGGCCTGGGAGACCCAGTACTTC. The chain is built from TRBV20-1 and TRBJ2-5; 12 bases line up with TRBD2. V lost 3 bases to trimming and J lost 5 bases; unmatched junction nucleotides: 13. Germline V gene lookup returns CDR1 DFQATT and CDR2 SNEGSKA (reference sequence). CDR3 length: 17 amino acids.

V usage is TRBV28 and J usage is TRBJ1-2; D call uncertain. The CDR3 covers 14 residues. V lost 8 bases and J 4 bases, leaving 17 bases between the germline ends. In germline, CDR1 is MDHEN, CDR2 SYDVKM. The CDR3 loop reads CASPHPISGYGYTF. DNA of the CDR3: TGTGCCAGCCCGCATCCTATTTCCGGCTATGGCTACACCTTC.

V usage is TRBV20-1 and J usage is TRBJ2-5, with D possibly being TRBD2 (6 bases). Germline V gene data show CDR1 as DFQATT and CDR2 as SNEGSKA (reference sequence). Trimming pared 1 base from V and 1 base from J, leaving 19 bases between. The CDR3 contains 17 residues. The CDR3 is CSARVGGRRGFQETQYF. CDR3 sequence (DNA): TGCAGTGCTAGAGTTGGAGGGAGGAGGGGTTTCCAAGAGACCCAGTACTTC.

This clonotype was seen a handful of times. The chain recombines TRBV7-8 with TRBJ1-1, with D perhaps TRBD1 (5 bases). V dropped 2 bases and J dropped 3 bases, with 7 bases sitting between them. The CDR3 is made up of 13 amino acids. Germline CDR1 SGHVS, CDR2 FQNEAQ. The DNA of the CDR3 is TGTGCCAGCAGCTTAAAGGGGTACACTGAAGCTTTCTTT. Its translation is CASSLKGYTEAFF.

The chain uses TRBV7-2 and TRBJ1-5, with D perhaps TRBD1 (6 bases). The CDR3 length is 15 residues. Germline V gene data show CDR1 as SGHTA and CDR2 as FQGNSA. V lost 5 bases and J lost 10, with 21 bases in between. CDR3 amino acids: CASSPGPETGPPQHF. Here the CDR3 DNA reads TGTGCCAGCAGCCCCGGGCCCGAGACAGGTCCCCCCCAGCATTTT. Full variable domain (outside the CDR3, taken from reference TRBV7-2 and TRBJ1-5): GAGVSQSPSNKVTEKGKDVELRCDPISGHTALYWYRQSLGQGLEFLIYFQGNSAPDKSGLPSDRFSAERTGGSVSTLTIQRTQQEDSAVYLCASSPGPETGPPQHFGDGTRLSIL.

The chain recombines TRBV7-9 with TRBJ2-7, with 9 bases aligning to TRBD1. Germline CDR1 is SEHNR and CDR2 is FQNEAQ (reference sequence). V shed 2 bases and J 5 bases; nucleotides not matched to a gene: 7. The CDR3 contains 15 residues. CDR3 coding DNA: TGTGCCAGCAGCTTATGGACAGGGGTCCTCCACGAGCAGTACTTC. Translating it yields CASSLWTGVLHEQYF.

The rearrangement joins TRBV7-2 to TRBJ1-1; D is ambiguous. CDR3 length: 14 residues. The germline V and J ends were trimmed by 3 bases and 1 base, with 9 bases remaining between them. In germline, CDR1 is SGHTA, CDR2 FQGNSA. The CDR3 sequence: CASSLATPNTEAFF. The CDR3 DNA follows: TGTGCCAGCAGCTTGGCCACGCCGAACACTGAAGCTTTCTTT. Together with reference TRBV7-2 and TRBJ1-1, the CDR3 gives the full variable domain: GAGVSQSPSNKVTEKGKDVELRCDPISGHTALYWYRQSLGQGLEFLIYFQGNSAPDKSGLPSDRFSAERTGGSVSTLTIQRTQQEDSAVYLCASSLATPNTEAFFGQGTRLTVV.

This clonotype was detected only once. V is TRBV6-2 or TRBV6-3 and J is TRBJ2-5; unclear D gene. Trimming cost V 9 bases and J 3 bases, with 17 bases left between them. The germline CDR1 and CDR2 sequences are MNHEY and SVGEGT. This CDR3 is 14 amino acids long. The DNA for the CDR3 is TGTGCCAGTTCTCCTGGACGGACGAAAGAGACCCAGTACTTC. Protein product: CASSPGRTKETQYF.

Details on this clonotype: It is unclear where the CDR3 begins or ends on the DNA, so no DNA is shown, and the CDR3 is as TCRdb lists it. V is TRBV20-1 and J is TRBJ1-1; the D call of TRBD1 is as the table states it, not checked on the DNA. Both ends counted, the CDR3 spans 22 residues. Germline values: CDR1 DFQATT, CDR2 SNEGSKA (reference sequence). CDR3 region: CSASYSSGANVLTFGAGTEAFF.

This clonotype appeared a few times. The chain couples TRBV27 to TRBJ2-1; D is uncertain. Germline V CDR1 and CDR2: MNHEY, SMNVEV (reference sequence). This CDR3 contains 11 residues. V was pared by 5 bases and J by 8 bases, with 7 bases between. CDR3 sequence reads: CASSDFDEQFF. DNA of the CDR3: TGTGCCAGCAGTGATTTCGATGAGCAGTTCTTC.

This clonotype occurred a few times. V usage is TRBV20-1 and J usage is TRBJ1-5; TRBD1 matches at 7 bases. In germline, CDR1 is DFQATT, CDR2 SNEGSKA (reference sequence). The CDR3 spans 13 residues. J gave up 9 bases and V 5 bases, and 10 bases lay outside the gene matches. CDR3 bases: TGCAGTGCTTCGCGACAGGGTCGGGGGCCCCAGCATTTT. Amino acid sequence: CSASRQGRGPQHF.

This clonotype rates as medium-sized. V usage is TRBV20-1 and J usage is TRBJ1-2; 8 bases align to TRBD1. With V trimmed by 1 base and J by 3 bases, 13 bases remained unmatched. The length of the CDR3 is 17 residues. Germline V gives CDR1 DFQATT, CDR2 SNEGSKA (reference sequence). The CDR3 reads CSARVWQGQGAYYGYTF. As DNA, the CDR3 is TGCAGTGCTAGAGTCTGGCAGGGCCAGGGGGCCTACTATGGCTACACCTTC.

This clonotype has only a few counts. V usage is TRBV20-1 and J usage is TRBJ2-5; TRBD2 matches at 7 bases. The germline gives CDR1 DFQATT, CDR2 SNEGSKA (reference sequence). After removal of 5 bases from V and 2 bases from J, the junction contained 8 bases not matched to a gene. This CDR3 comprises 14 residues. CDR3 sequence (DNA): TGCAGTGCTCCCTTTTATAGCGGGCAAGAGACCCAGTACTTC. Its translation is CSAPFYSGQETQYF.

The chain combines TRBV20-1 with TRBJ2-1; 11 nucleotides match TRBD2. Trimming at V came to 5 bases and at J to 2 bases, leaving 2 bases not matched to a gene. CDR1 is DFQATT, CDR2 SNEGSKA, per germline (reference sequence). This CDR3 comprises 14 residues. Here the CDR3 reads CSALGLAAYNEQFF. The CDR3 DNA is TGCAGTGCTCTGGGACTAGCGGCCTACAATGAGCAGTTCTTC.

The J gene is TRBJ1-1, the V gene TRBV28; unclear D gene. Germline assignment: CDR1 MDHEN and CDR2 SYDVKM. This CDR3 comprises 14 residues. Deletions cut 1 base from V and 1 base from J, with 7 bases between. CDR3 coding DNA: TGTGCCAGCAGTTTATCCGGCAGGAACACTGAAGCTTTCTTT. Amino acids: CASSLSGRNTEAFF.

This clonotype was recorded a few times. This chain connects TRBV10-3 to TRBJ2-7; D not resolved. The CDR3 totals 14 residues. Trimming stripped 7 bases from V and 3 bases from J, with 16 bases between. CDR1 is ENHRY and CDR2 is SYGVKD in the germline V gene. The CDR3 reads CAIKAATPLYEQYF. CDR3 coding DNA: TGTGCCATCAAGGCCGCCACCCCCCTCTACGAGCAGTACTTC.

This clonotype was seen only a few times. The CDR3 DNA is TGTGCCAGCAGCTTAGGGGGACAGGGAACTGAAGCTTTCTTT. Its protein is CASSLGGQGTEAFF. V is TRBV7-9 and J is TRBJ1-1, with 9 bases fitting TRBD1. This CDR3 contains 14 residues. V shed 1 base, J shed 5 bases, and the junction held 2 bases outside the gene matches. Germline V lookup: CDR1 SEHNR, CDR2 FQNEAQ (reference sequence).

This clonotype is medium-sized (0.01 to 0.1%) in the sample. V and J are TRBV20-1 and TRBJ1-2; D gene ambiguous. The CDR3 has 11 amino acids. Germline V gene data show CDR1 as DFQATT and CDR2 as SNEGSKA (reference sequence). The V and J ends lost 8 bases and 2 bases respectively, with 9 bases between them. CDR3 sequence (DNA): TGCAGTAGCGGTACGAACTATGGCTACACCTTC. Encoded protein: CSSGTNYGYTF.

This chain uses TRBV5-6 with TRBJ2-1; 11 positions agree with TRBD1. Per the germline V gene, CDR1 is SGHDT and CDR2 is YYEEEE. J was trimmed by 5 bases and V by 2 bases; bases with no gene match: 3. This CDR3 has 15 residues. CDR3 DNA sequence: TGTGCCAGCAGCTTACCGGGACAGGGGGACAATGAGCAGTTCTTC. As protein: CASSLPGQGDNEQFF.